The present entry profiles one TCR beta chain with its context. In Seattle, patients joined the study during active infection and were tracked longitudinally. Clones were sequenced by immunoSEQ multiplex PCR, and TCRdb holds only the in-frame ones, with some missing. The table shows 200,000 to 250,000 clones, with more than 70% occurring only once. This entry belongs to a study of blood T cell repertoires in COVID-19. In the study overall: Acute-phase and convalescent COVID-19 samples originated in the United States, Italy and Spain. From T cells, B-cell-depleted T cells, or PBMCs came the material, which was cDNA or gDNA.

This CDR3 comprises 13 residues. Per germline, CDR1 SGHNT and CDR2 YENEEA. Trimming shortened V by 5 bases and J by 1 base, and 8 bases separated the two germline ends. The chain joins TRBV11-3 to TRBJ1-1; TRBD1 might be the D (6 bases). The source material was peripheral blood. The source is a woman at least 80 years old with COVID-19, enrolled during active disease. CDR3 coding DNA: TGTGCCAGCAGCAACAGGGAGAACACTGAAGCTTTCTTT. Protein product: CASSNRENTEAFF.